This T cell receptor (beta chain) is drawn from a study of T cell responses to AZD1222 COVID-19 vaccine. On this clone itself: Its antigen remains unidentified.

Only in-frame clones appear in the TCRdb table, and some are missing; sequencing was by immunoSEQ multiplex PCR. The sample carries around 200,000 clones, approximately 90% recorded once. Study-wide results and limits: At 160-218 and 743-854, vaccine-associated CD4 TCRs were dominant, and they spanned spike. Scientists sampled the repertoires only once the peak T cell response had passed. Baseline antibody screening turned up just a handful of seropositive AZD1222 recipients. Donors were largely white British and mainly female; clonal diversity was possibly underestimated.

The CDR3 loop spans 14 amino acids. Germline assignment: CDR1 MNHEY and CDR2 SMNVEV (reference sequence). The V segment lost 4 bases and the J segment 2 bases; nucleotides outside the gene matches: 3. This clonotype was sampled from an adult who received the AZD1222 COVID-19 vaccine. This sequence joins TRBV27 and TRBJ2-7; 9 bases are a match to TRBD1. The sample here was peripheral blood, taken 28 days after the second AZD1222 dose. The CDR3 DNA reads TGTGCCAGCAGTTCACAGGGGGCAGCCTACGAGCAGTACTTC. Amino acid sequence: CASSSQGAAYEQYF.